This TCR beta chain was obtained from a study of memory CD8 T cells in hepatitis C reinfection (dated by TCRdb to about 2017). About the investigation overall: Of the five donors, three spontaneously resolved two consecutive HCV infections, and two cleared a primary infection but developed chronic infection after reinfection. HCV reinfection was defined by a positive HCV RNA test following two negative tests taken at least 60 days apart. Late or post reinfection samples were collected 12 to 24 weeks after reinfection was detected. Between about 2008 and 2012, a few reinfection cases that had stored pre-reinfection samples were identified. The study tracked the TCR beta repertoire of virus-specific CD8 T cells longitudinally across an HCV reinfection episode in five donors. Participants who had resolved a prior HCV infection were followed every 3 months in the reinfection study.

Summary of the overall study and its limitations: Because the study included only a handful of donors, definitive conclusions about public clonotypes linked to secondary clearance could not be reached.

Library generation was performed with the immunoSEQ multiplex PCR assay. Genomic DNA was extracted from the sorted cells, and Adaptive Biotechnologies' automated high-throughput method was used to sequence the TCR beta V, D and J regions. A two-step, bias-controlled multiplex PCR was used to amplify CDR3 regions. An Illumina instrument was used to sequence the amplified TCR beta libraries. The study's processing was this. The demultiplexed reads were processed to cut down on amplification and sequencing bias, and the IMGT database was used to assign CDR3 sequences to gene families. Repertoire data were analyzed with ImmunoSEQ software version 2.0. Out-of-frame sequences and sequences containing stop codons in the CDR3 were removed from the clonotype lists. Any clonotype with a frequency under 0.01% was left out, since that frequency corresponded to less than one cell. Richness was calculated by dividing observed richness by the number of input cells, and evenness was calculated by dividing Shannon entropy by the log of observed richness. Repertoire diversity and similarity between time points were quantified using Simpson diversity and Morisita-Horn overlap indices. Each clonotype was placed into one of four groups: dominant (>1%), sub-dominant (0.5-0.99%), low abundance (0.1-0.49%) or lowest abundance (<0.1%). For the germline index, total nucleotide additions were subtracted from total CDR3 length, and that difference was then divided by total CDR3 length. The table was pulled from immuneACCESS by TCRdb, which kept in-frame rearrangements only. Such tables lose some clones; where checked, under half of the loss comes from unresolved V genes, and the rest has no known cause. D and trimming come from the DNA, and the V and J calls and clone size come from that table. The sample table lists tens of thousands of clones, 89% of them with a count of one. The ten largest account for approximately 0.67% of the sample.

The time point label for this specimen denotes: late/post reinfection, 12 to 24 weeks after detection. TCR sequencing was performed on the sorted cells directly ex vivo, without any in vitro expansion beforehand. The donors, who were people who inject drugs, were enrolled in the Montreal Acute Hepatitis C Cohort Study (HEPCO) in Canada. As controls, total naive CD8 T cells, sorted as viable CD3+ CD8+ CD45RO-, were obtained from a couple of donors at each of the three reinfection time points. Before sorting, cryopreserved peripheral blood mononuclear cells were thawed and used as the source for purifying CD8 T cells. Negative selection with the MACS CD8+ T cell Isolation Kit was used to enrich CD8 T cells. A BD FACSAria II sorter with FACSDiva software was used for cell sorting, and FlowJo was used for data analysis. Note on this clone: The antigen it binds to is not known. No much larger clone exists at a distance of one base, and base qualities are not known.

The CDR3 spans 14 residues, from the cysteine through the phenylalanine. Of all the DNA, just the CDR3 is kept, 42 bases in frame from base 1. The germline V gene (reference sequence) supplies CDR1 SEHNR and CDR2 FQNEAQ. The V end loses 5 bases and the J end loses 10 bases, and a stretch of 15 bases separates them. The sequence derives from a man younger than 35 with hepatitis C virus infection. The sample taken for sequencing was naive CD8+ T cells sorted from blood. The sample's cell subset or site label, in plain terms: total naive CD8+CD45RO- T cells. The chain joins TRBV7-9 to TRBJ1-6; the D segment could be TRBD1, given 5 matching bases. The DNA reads TGTGCCAGCAGCCTGGGGCAGGGAGGGTCACCCCTCCACTTT. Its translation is CASSLGQGGSPLHF.